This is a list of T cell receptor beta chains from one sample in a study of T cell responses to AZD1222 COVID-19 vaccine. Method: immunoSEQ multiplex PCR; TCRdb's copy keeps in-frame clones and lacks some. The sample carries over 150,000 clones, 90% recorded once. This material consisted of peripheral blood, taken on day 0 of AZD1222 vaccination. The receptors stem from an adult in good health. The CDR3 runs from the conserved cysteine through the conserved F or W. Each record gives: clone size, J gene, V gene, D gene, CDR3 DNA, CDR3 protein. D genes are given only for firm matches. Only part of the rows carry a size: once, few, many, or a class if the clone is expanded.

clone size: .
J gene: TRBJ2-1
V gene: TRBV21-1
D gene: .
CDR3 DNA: TGTGCCAGCAGCAAATATCCCGGGACTAGCGGGGTCAGCTCCTACAATGAGCAGTTCTTC
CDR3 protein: CASSKYPGTSGVSSYNEQFF

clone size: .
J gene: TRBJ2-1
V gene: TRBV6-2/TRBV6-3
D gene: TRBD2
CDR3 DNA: TGTGCCAGCAGTTACTCGATGCTAGCGGGGAGGAATGAGCAGTTCTTC
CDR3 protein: CASSYSMLAGRNEQFF

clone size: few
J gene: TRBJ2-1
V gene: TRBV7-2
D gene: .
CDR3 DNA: TGTGCCAGCAGCTTAGTGTCCAGGGCTGACAATGAGCAGTTCTTC
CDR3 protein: CASSLVSRADNEQFF

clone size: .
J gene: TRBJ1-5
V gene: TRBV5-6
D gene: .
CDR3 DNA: TGTGCCAGCAGCTTGGCCCGGTCCTATAGCAATCAGCCCCAGCATTTT
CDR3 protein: CASSLARSYSNQPQHF

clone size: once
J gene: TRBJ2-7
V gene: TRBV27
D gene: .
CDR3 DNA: TGTGCCAGCAGGGGTTTCGACAGTAAAGTCGACGAGCAGTACTTC
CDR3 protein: CASRGFDSKVDEQYF

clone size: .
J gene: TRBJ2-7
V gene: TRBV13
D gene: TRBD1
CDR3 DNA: TGTGCCAGCAGCCCCCAGACAGGGTCCTACGAGCAGTACTTC
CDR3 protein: CASSPQTGSYEQYF

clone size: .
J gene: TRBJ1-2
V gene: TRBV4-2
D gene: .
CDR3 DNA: TGTGCCAGCAGCCAAGGACGGGGGGACAAAGCTAACTATGGCTACACCTTC
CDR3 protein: CASSQGRGDKANYGYTF

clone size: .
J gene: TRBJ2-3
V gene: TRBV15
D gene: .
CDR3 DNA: TGTGCCACTGGGGGCAGAGATACGCAGTATTTT
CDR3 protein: CATGGRDTQYF

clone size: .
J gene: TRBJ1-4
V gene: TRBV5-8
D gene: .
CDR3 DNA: TGTGCCAGCCTCGGCGGGGTGCGGACTAATGAAAAACTGTTTTTT
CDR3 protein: CASLGGVRTNEKLFF

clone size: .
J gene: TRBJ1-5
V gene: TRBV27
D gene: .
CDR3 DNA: TGTGCCAGCAGTTTATTTGGTCAGCCCCAGCATTTT
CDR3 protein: CASSLFGQPQHF

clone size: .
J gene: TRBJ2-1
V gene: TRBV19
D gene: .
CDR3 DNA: TGTGCCAGTAGTATAGAGGGTAGCTCCTACAATGAGCAGTTCTTC
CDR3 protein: CASSIEGSSYNEQFF

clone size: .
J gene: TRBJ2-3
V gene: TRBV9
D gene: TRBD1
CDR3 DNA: TGTGCCAGCAGCGTAGACAGGGGCAGAGATACGCAGTATTTT
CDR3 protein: CASSVDRGRDTQYF

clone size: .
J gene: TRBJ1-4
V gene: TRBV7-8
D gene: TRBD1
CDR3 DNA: TGTGCCAGCAGCAAGTACCCCGGGACAGGGACCTTTGCAACTAATGAAAAACTGTTTTTT
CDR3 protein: CASSKYPGTGTFATNEKLFF

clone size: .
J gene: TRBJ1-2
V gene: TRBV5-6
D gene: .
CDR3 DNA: TGTGCCAGCAGCTCACGAGGCGCTTTCTTCCCCTATGGCTACACCTTC
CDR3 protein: CASSSRGAFFPYGYTF

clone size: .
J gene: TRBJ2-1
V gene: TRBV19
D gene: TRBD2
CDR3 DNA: TGTGCCAGTAGGCCTTGGGCTAGCGGGGGCAATGAGCAGTTCTTC
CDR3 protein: CASRPWASGGNEQFF

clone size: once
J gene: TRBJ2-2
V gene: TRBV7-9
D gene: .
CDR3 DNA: TGTGCCAGCAGCTTAGCCGCCGCGGGGACCGGGGAGCTGTTTTTT
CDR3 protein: CASSLAAAGTGELFF

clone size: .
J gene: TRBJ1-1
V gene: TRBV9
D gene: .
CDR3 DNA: TGTGCCAGCAGCGTAGCTGGCATGAACACTGAAGCTTTCTTT
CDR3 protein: CASSVAGMNTEAFF

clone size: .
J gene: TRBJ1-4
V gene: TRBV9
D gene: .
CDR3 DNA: TGTGCCAGCAGCGTAGGTGCAGGGAGAAATGAAAAACTGTTTTTT
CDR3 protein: CASSVGAGRNEKLFF

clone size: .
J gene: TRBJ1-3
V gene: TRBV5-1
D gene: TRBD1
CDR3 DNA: TGCGCCAGCAGCCCTCGGACAGGCTCTGGAAACACCATATATTTT
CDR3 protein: CASSPRTGSGNTIYF

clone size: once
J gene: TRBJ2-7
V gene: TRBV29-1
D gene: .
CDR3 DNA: TGCAGCGGTACGACAGCAAATTCCTACGAGCAGTACTTC
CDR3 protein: CSGTTANSYEQYF

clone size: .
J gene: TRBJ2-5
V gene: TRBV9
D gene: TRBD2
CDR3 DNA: TGTGCCAGCAGCGTAGCGTCTAGCGGGGAGACCCAGTACTTC
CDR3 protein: CASSVASSGETQYF

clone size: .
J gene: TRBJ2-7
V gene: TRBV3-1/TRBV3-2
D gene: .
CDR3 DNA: TGTGCCAGCAGCCAAGAGTTAGCGCTCCACTACGAGCAGTACTTC
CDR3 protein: CASSQELALHYEQYF

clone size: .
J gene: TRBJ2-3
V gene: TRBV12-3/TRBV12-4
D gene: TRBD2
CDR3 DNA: TGTGCCAGCCAGACTAGCGCATCCGATACGCAGTATTTT
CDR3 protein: CASQTSASDTQYF

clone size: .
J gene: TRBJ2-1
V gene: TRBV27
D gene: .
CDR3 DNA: TGTGCCAGCACCGGACGCCCCAATGAGCAGTTCTTC
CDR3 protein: CASTGRPNEQFF

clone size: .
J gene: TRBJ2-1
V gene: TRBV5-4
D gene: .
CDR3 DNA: TGTGCCAGCAGCTTTAGGGATTCAAATTACAATGAGCAGTTCTTC
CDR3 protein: CASSFRDSNYNEQFF

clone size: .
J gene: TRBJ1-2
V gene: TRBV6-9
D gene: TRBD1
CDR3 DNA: TGTGCCAGCAGACCGGGACAGGGAATTAACTATGGCTACACCTTC
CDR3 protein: CASRPGQGINYGYTF

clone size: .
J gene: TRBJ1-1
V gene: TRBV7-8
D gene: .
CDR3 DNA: TGTGCCAGCAGCTTATCGGTCAGGATGAACACTGAAGCTTTCTTT
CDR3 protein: CASSLSVRMNTEAFF

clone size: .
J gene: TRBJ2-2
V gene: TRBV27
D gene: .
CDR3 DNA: TGTGCCAGCGGGGCAGGGCTTTACACCGGGGAGCTGTTTTTT
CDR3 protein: CASGAGLYTGELFF

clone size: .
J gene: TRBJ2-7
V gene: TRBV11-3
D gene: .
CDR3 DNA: TGTGCCAGCAGCTCCGCCGGGAGCAGCTACGAGCAGTACTTC
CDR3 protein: CASSSAGSSYEQYF

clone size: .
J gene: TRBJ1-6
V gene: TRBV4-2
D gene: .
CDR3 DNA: TGTGCCAGCAGCCCCGAGCTAAGGGGAAATTCACCCCTCCACTTT
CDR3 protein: CASSPELRGNSPLHF

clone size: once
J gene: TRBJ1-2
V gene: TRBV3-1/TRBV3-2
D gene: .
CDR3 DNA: TGTGCCAGCTCGGGGGAAAGAGCTAACTATGGCTACACCTTC
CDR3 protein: CASSGERANYGYTF

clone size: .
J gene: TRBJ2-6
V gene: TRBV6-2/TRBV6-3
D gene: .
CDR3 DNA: TGTGCCAGCAGCCCCGAGACTAGTACTGGGGCCAACGTCCTGACTTTC
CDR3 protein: CASSPETSTGANVLTF

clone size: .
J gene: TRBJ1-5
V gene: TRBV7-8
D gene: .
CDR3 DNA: TGTGCCAGCAGCTTAGACCACGGGAACGATCAGCCCCAGCATTTT
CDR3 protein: CASSLDHGNDQPQHF

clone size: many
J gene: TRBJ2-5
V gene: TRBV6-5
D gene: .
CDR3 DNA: TGTGCCAGCAGTTACGCGGAGGGTGGGGAGACCCAGTACTTC
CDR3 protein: CASSYAEGGETQYF

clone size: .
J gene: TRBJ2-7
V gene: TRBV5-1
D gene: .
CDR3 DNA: TGCGCCAGCATTTGGAAGACCGGGCCAAGCTCCTACGAGCAGTACTTC
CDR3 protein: CASIWKTGPSSYEQYF

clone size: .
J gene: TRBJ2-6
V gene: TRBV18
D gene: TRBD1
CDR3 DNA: TGTGCCAGCTCAGTCTTACCGGGACAGAGCTCTGGGGCCAACGTCCTGACTTTC
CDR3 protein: CASSVLPGQSSGANVLTF

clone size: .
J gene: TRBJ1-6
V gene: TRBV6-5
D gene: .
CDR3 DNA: TGTGCCAGCAGGAGGGACCTAACCAATTCACCCCTCCACTTT
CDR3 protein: CASRRDLTNSPLHF

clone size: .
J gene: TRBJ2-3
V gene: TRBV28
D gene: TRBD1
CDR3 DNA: TGTGCCAGCAGTTCCCCGGGACAGGGGACAGATACGCAGTATTTT
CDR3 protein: CASSSPGQGTDTQYF

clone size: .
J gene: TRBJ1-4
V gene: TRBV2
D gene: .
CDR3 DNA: TGTGCCAGCAGCAGACAAGCCGAAAAACTGTTTTTT
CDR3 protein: CASSRQAEKLFF

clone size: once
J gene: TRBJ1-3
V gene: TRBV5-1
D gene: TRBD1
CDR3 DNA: TGCGCCAGCAGCCCGACAGGGCTGATTCAGGGCCACACCATATATTTT
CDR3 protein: CASSPTGLIQGHTIYF

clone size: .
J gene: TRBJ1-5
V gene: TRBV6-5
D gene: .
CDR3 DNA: TGTGCCAGCAGTTACTCGTTTGATCAGCCCCAGCATTTT
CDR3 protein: CASSYSFDQPQHF

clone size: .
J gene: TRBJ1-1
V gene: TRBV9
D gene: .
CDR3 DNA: TGTGCCAGCAGCACAGGGACGGACCTGAACACTGAAGCTTTCTTT
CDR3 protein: CASSTGTDLNTEAFF

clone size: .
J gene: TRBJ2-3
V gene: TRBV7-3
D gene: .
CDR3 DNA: TGTGCCAGCAGCTTCATTCTAGCGGATACGCAGTATTTT
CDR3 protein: CASSFILADTQYF

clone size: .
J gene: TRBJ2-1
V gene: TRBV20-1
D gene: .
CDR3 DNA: TGCAGTGCTAGTATCACAGGCTACAATGAGCAGTTCTTC
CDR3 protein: CSASITGYNEQFF

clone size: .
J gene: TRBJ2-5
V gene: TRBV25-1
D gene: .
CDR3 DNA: TGTGCCAGCAGTGAATTTGGCCGGTCGGCGCCGTACCAAGAGACCCAGTACTTC
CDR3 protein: CASSEFGRSAPYQETQYF

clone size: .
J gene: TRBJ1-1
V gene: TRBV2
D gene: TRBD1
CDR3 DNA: TGTGCCAGCGGCAGGGGGCTTGATGAAGCTTTCTTT
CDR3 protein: CASGRGLDEAFF

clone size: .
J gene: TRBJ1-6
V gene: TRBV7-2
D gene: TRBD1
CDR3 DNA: TGTGCCAGCAGCTCAGGGACAGGGCGTTCACCCCTCCACTTT
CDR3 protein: CASSSGTGRSPLHF

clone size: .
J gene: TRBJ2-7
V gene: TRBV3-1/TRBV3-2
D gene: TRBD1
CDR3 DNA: TGTGCCAGCAGCCCGGGACAGGGGGGCGCCTACGAGCAGTACTTC
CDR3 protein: CASSPGQGGAYEQYF

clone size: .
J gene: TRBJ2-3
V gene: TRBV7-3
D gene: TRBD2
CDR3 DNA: TGTGCCAGCAGCTTAACGCCAACTTCTAGCGGGTATAGCACAGATACGCAGTATTTT
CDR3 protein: CASSLTPTSSGYSTDTQYF

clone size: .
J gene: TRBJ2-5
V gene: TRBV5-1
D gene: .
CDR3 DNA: TGCGCCAGCAGCTTGGCCGTTGCGGAGACCCAGTACTTC
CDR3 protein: CASSLAVAETQYF

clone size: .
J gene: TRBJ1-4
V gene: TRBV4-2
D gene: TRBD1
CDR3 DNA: TGTGCCAGCAGCCCAGCGACCGGGACAGCAGATGAAAAACTGTTTTTT
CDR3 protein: CASSPATGTADEKLFF

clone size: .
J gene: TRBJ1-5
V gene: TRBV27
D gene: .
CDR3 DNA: .
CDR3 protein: CASSLEREGFDQPQHF

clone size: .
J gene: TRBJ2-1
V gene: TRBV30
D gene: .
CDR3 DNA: TGTGCCTGGAGCTTGTCTTTTTACAATGAGCAGTTCTTC
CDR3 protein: CAWSLSFYNEQFF

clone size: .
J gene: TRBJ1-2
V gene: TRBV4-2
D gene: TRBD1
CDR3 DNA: TGTGCCAGCAGCTCCTCCGGGACAGGGGCTAACTATGGCTACACCTTC
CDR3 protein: CASSSSGTGANYGYTF

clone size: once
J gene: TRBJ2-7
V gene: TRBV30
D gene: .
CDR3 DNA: TGTGCCTGGAGTGTAGGCGTGGCCTACGAGCAGTACTTC
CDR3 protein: CAWSVGVAYEQYF

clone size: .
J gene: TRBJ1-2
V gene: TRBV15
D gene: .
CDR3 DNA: TGTGCCACCAGCAGAGATGGTTCGGGCAGTTCTAACTATGGCTACACCTTC
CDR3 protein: CATSRDGSGSSNYGYTF

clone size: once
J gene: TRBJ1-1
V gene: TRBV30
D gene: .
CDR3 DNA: TGTGCCTGGATGGCAGGGAACACTGAAGCTTTCTTT
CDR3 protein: CAWMAGNTEAFF